The sequence of this TCR beta chain was determined in a study of healthy donors' naive CD4 and CD8 T cells. Study findings and constraints: About 13% of CD4/CD8 propensity variance appeared explained by V, J and CDR3 charge.

A linear amplification protocol produced the TCR libraries from about 0.45 ug of total RNA. Original processing notes: From 5 or 6 healthy donors, approximately 79,000 rearranged TCR alpha transcripts were sequenced. One entry per CDR3 protein, called by TCRdb with MiXCR from the reads. TCRdb assigned the V and J calls; the authors' analysis was not used. The repertoire holds about 180,000 distinct CDR3 sequences, 65% to 75% seen once, with roughly 2.3% in the top ten. Trimming pared 4 bases from V and 6 bases from J, leaving 13 bases between. Germline assignment: CDR1 MNHEY and CDR2 SVGEGT. The CDR3 consists of 13 residues. This clonotype was found once. Its cognate antigen is unknown.

What was sequenced was naive CD4+ and CD8+ T cells sorted from blood, pooled from several donors. This chain connects TRBV6-2 or TRBV6-3 to TRBJ2-7; D is unclear. The source is a pool of human donors in good health; the sample pools cells from several healthy donors. The CDR3 DNA reads as TGTGCCAGCAGTTCCCGCGAGTTGCGCGAGCAGTACGTC. It yields the protein CASSSRELREQYV.